A selection of T cell receptor beta chains follows, all from one sample in a study of cytomegalovirus exposure and HLA in healthy donors. Produced via immunoSEQ multiplex PCR; TCRdb's table is partial and in-frame only. The sample consists of around 110,000 clones, 70% to 80% of them appearing once. Sequenced input: PBMCs. The receptors were sampled from a woman aged 18-29 years in good health and CMV-seropositive. Each CDR3 is given with its conserved first and last residue. A D gene is named only where the DNA matches it firmly. Expanded clones are given a class, and other clones once, few, many or no size at all.

J gene: TRBJ1-1
V gene: TRBV11-3
D gene: .
clone size: .
CDR3 protein: CASSFQYTEAFF
CDR3 DNA: TGTGCCAGCAGCTTCCAGTATACTGAAGCTTTCTTT

J gene: TRBJ2-1
V gene: TRBV11-2
D gene: TRBD2
clone size: few
CDR3 protein: CASSLGAGYGNEQFF
CDR3 DNA: TGTGCCAGCAGCTTAGGAGCGGGATACGGCAATGAGCAGTTCTTC

J gene: TRBJ2-7
V gene: TRBV11-3
D gene: TRBD1
clone size: .
CDR3 protein: CASSFDREYEQYF
CDR3 DNA: TGTGCCAGCAGCTTCGACAGGGAATACGAGCAGTACTTC

J gene: TRBJ2-3
V gene: TRBV6-5
D gene: .
clone size: .
CDR3 protein: CASSYFGTVTDTQYF
CDR3 DNA: TGTGCCAGCAGTTACTTCGGGACTGTCACAGATACGCAGTATTTT

J gene: TRBJ2-2
V gene: TRBV7-9
D gene: TRBD2
clone size: few
CDR3 protein: CASSPLAGGIVGELFF
CDR3 DNA: TGTGCCAGCAGCCCTCTAGCGGGAGGTATTGTCGGGGAGCTGTTTTTT

J gene: TRBJ2-2
V gene: TRBV5-1
D gene: .
clone size: .
CDR3 protein: CASSPTSGTGELFF
CDR3 DNA: TGCGCCAGCAGCCCTACCTCGGGTACCGGGGAGCTGTTTTTT

J gene: TRBJ2-1
V gene: TRBV2
D gene: .
clone size: .
CDR3 protein: CASRKEGYNEQFF
CDR3 DNA: TGTGCCAGCCGGAAGGAGGGGTACAATGAGCAGTTCTTC

J gene: TRBJ1-2
V gene: TRBV27
D gene: TRBD1
clone size: .
CDR3 protein: CASSRGQGYGYTF
CDR3 DNA: TGTGCCAGCAGCCGGGGACAGGGGTATGGCTACACCTTC

J gene: TRBJ1-1
V gene: TRBV4-1
D gene: .
clone size: .
CDR3 protein: CASSQVAGNTEAFF
CDR3 DNA: TGCGCCAGCAGCCAAGTTGCGGGGAACACTGAAGCTTTCTTT

J gene: TRBJ1-5
V gene: TRBV7-2
D gene: TRBD1
clone size: .
CDR3 protein: CASSPKAGGYQPQHF
CDR3 DNA: TGTGCCAGCAGCCCGAAAGCAGGGGGCTATCAGCCCCAGCATTTT

J gene: TRBJ2-2
V gene: TRBV6-5
D gene: TRBD1
clone size: .
CDR3 protein: CASRRDRVTGELFF
CDR3 DNA: TGTGCCAGCAGACGGGACAGGGTAACCGGGGAGCTGTTTTTT

J gene: TRBJ2-7
V gene: TRBV4-1
D gene: .
clone size: once
CDR3 protein: CASSQSSWSYEQYF
CDR3 DNA: TGCGCCAGCAGCCAGAGCTCTTGGTCCTACGAGCAGTACTTC

J gene: TRBJ2-3
V gene: TRBV28
D gene: .
clone size: .
CDR3 protein: CASRTAGEWAGTDTQYF
CDR3 DNA: TGTGCCAGCAGGACGGCCGGGGAGTGGGCCGGGACAGATACGCAGTATTTT

J gene: TRBJ1-2
V gene: TRBV18
D gene: .
clone size: .
CDR3 protein: CASSPPVGLGYTF
CDR3 DNA: TGTGCCAGCTCACCACCGGTGGGGCTTGGCTACACCTTC

J gene: TRBJ2-1
V gene: TRBV7-3
D gene: .
clone size: .
CDR3 protein: CASSLRAGGTYNEQFF
CDR3 DNA: TGTGCCAGCAGCTTAAGAGCGGGCGGCACCTACAATGAGCAGTTCTTC

J gene: TRBJ1-1
V gene: TRBV5-1
D gene: .
clone size: .
CDR3 protein: CASSLGDRAEAFF
CDR3 DNA: TGCGCCAGCAGCTTGGGTGACAGAGCTGAAGCTTTCTTT

J gene: TRBJ1-2
V gene: TRBV6-6
D gene: .
clone size: .
CDR3 protein: CASSYLTANYGYTF
CDR3 DNA: TGTGCCAGCAGTTACTTGACAGCTAACTATGGCTACACCTTC

J gene: TRBJ2-6
V gene: TRBV7-9
D gene: TRBD1
clone size: .
CDR3 protein: CSSTRQGSGANVLTF
CDR3 DNA: TGTTCCAGCACCCGACAGGGATCTGGGGCCAACGTCCTGACTTTC

J gene: TRBJ1-1
V gene: TRBV28
D gene: .
clone size: .
CDR3 protein: CATSPFRMNTEAFF
CDR3 DNA: TGTGCCACCAGCCCCTTCAGAATGAACACTGAAGCTTTCTTT

J gene: TRBJ1-1
V gene: TRBV9
D gene: TRBD1
clone size: .
CDR3 protein: CASSVTGGYEGTEAFF
CDR3 DNA: TGTGCCAGCAGCGTGACAGGGGGCTATGAAGGCACTGAAGCTTTCTTT

J gene: TRBJ1-5
V gene: TRBV2
D gene: .
clone size: .
CDR3 protein: CASSVGDQASQPQHF
CDR3 DNA: TGTGCCAGCAGTGTGGGCGATCAGGCTTCTCAGCCCCAGCATTTT

J gene: TRBJ2-5
V gene: TRBV19
D gene: TRBD1
clone size: .
CDR3 protein: CASTQMGQGETQYF
CDR3 DNA: TGTGCCAGTACCCAAATGGGACAGGGAGAGACCCAGTACTTC

J gene: TRBJ2-1
V gene: TRBV28
D gene: .
clone size: .
CDR3 protein: CASSEADDEQFF
CDR3 DNA: TGTGCCAGCAGTGAGGCTGACGACGAGCAGTTCTTC

J gene: TRBJ2-7
V gene: TRBV30
D gene: TRBD1
clone size: .
CDR3 protein: CAWSATGVNHEQYF
CDR3 DNA: TGTGCCTGGAGTGCGACAGGGGTGAATCACGAGCAGTACTTC

J gene: TRBJ2-1
V gene: TRBV7-9
D gene: TRBD2
clone size: .
CDR3 protein: CASSSWGGSRGDEQFF
CDR3 DNA: TGTGCCAGCAGCTCCTGGGGGGGTAGCAGAGGCGATGAGCAGTTCTTC